In its sample, the clone carrying this T cell receptor (beta chain) was seen a few times. Its antigen is unknown. These data originate in a study of beta chain features in type 1 diabetes. Overall study findings and caveats: In all four CD4+ subsets, TCRB CDR3 length was significantly, moderately reduced in type 1 diabetes.

V lost 5 bases to trimming and J lost 0 bases; unmatched junction nucleotides: 5. The germline V gene encodes CDR1 MGHRA and CDR2 YSYEKL. The length of the CDR3 is 15 residues. Investigators reverse transcribed all isolated RNA, so they sequenced expressed TCRB transcripts. Assay used: immunoSEQ multiplex PCR; TCRdb lists only in-frame clones, some missing. The table shows over 150,000 clones, with about 8% occurring only once. The sample consisted of central memory CD4+ T cells from blood. This TCR derives from a middle-aged woman with type 1 diabetes. This chain joins TRBV4-1 and TRBJ2-3; 7 nucleotides match TRBD1. CDR3 loop: CASSYGQVSTDTQYF. Written as DNA, the CDR3 is TGCGCCAGCAGCTACGGACAGGTCAGCACAGATACGCAGTATTTT.